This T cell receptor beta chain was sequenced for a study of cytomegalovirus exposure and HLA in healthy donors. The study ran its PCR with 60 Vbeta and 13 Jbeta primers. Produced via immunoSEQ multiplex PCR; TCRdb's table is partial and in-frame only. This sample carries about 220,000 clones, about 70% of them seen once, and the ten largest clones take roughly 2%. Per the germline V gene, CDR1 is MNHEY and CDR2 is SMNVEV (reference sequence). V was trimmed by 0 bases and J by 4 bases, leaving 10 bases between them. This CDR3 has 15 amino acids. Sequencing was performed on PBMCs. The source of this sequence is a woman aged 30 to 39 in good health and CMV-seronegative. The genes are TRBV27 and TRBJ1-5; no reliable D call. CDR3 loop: CASSLSGRRNQPQHF. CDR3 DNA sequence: TGTGCCAGCAGTTTATCCGGACGGAGGAATCAGCCCCAGCATTTT.